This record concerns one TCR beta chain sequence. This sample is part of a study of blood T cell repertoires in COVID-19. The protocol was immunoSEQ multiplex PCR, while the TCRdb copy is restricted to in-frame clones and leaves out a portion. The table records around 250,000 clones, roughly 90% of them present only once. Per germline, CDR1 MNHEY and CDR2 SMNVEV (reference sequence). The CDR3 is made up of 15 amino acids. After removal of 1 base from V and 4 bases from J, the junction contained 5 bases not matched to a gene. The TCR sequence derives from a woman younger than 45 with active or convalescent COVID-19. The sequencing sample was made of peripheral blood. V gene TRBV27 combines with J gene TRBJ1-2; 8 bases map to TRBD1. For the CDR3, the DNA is TGTGCCAGCAGTTTATATGGACAGGGAAGCTATGGCTACACCTTC. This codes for CASSLYGQGSYGYTF.